This T cell receptor (beta chain) was identified in a study of T-cell reconstitution after alpha-beta-depleted transplantation in children. Study-wide results and caveats: When one year had passed after transplant, most T-cell counts and diversity came from newly produced T cells. Reported findings indicate that, about two months after transplant, alpha-beta T cells came from several hundred expanded clones, which were derived from non-depleted graft cells. Some patients showed high day-60 TCRbeta diversity, which derived from surviving recipient T cells and thymic progenitors.

V was pared by 1 base and J by 6 bases, with 5 bases of the junction left unmatched. The CDR3 covers 14 residues. From germline, CDR1 is ENHRY and CDR2 SYGVKD. The sample holds a few counts of this clonotype. Its antigen remains unidentified. TCRbeta library preparation incorporated unique molecular identifiers. TCRdb re-called the PCR reads through MiXCR, storing one row per CDR3 protein. Of roughly 570,000 distinct CDR3 sequences detected, 20% to 30% appear once; the ten largest clones hold 36%. This sample comprised PBMCs, obtained before TCRalphabeta/CD19-depleted stem cell transplant. J is TRBJ1-1 and V is TRBV10-3; TRBD1 matches 7 bases. The TCR was taken from a boy under two years old with Wiskott-Aldrich syndrome, due to receive a stem cell transplant. The CDR3 spells CAISELVQGAEAFF. CDR3 in DNA: TGTGCCATCAGTGAGTTGGTTCAGGGGGCTGAAGCTTTCTTT.